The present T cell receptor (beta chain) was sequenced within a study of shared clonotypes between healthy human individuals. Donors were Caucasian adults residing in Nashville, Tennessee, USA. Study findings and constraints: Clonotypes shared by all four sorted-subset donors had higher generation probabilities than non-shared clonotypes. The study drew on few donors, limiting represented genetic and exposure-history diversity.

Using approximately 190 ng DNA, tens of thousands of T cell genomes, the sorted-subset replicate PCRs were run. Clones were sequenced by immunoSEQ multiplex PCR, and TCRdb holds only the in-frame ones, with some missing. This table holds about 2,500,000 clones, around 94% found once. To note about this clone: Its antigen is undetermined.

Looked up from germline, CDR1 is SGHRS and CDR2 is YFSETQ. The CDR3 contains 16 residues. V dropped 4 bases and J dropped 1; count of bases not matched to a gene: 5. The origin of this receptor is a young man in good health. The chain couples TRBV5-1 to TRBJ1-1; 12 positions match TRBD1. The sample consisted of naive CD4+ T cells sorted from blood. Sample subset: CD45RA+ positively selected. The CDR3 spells CASSPGTGGGNTEAFF. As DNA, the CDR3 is TGCGCCAGCAGCCCAGGGACAGGGGGCGGGAACACTGAAGCTTTCTTT.